Presented here are 20 T cell receptor beta chains from one specimen sequenced in a study of blood T cell repertoires in COVID-19. Clones were sequenced by immunoSEQ multiplex PCR, and TCRdb holds only the in-frame ones, with some missing. The sample consists of about 140,000 clones, 75% to 90% of them appearing once. The source material was peripheral blood. The receptors derive from a man aged 55 to 69 with active or convalescent COVID-19.

The J gene is TRBJ2-5, the V gene TRBV5-4; 8 bases are a match to TRBD2. This CDR3 is built from 14 residues. From germline, CDR1 is SGHNT and CDR2 YYREEE (reference sequence). The ends lost 4 bases at V and 2 bases at J; junction bases unmatched: 4. CDR3 sequence: CASSALAEQETQYF. The CDR3, as DNA: TGTGCCAGCAGCGCACTAGCGGAGCAAGAGACCCAGTACTTC.

The rearrangement joins TRBV5-8 to TRBJ2-3, with TRBD2 identical over 7 bases. The CDR3 contains 16 residues. V was clipped by 0 bases and J by 0 bases; unmatched bases: 4. Germline V lookup: CDR1 SGHTS, CDR2 YDEGEE. In DNA, the CDR3 is TGTGCCAGCAGCTTGGTGGGCGGGAGTAGCACAGATACGCAGTATTTT. Amino acids: CASSLVGGSSTDTQYF.

This sequence joins TRBV12-2 and TRBJ1-6. TRBV12-2 is a known pseudogene. CDR3 length: 18 residues. CDR3 DNA sequence: TGTGCAAGTCGCGCAAAAATGACGGGAACCTCGGGAAATTCACCCCTCCACTTT. Translated: CASRAKMTGTSGNSPLHF.

The chain combines TRBV24-1 with TRBJ2-2; 9 positions match TRBD1. Trimming cost V 11 bases and J 6 bases; bases outside gene matches: 9. Germline CDR1 reads KGHDR; CDR2 reads SFDVKD. The CDR3 spans 14 residues. CDR3: CASSGTGLPGELFF. For the CDR3, the DNA is TGTGCCAGCTCCGGGACAGGGTTGCCCGGGGAGCTGTTTTTT.

This rearrangement joins TRBV19 to TRBJ1-5; 7 positions match TRBD1. V trimming: 1 base; J trimming: 2 bases; junction bases outside the gene matches: 2. Germline loops: CDR1 LNHDA, CDR2 SQIVND (reference sequence). This CDR3 has 15 residues. Here the CDR3 DNA reads TGTGCCAGTAGTATAGGAGGACAGGGCAATCAGCCCCAGCATTTT. Protein sequence: CASSIGGQGNQPQHF.

The V call is TRBV15, the J call TRBJ2-7; 8 bases fit TRBD1. The J segment lost 3 bases and the V segment lost 1 base, leaving 2 bases of the junction unmatched. Germline V gene sequence: CDR1 LNHNV, CDR2 YYDKDF (reference sequence). The CDR3 runs to 14 residues. The CDR3, as DNA: TGTGCCACCAGCAGAGCGGGACAGGTCTACGAGCAGTACTTC. The encoded protein is CATSRAGQVYEQYF. Full variable domain (remainder filled in from reference TRBV15 and TRBJ2-7): DAMVIQNPRYQVTQFGKPVTLSCSQTLNHNVMYWYQQKSSQAPKLLFHYYDKDFNNEADTPDNFQSRRPNTSFCFLDIRSPGLGDTAMYLCATSRAGQVYEQYFGPGTRLTVT.

The chain is built from TRBV2 and TRBJ2-7; D possibly corresponds to TRBD1 (6 bases). Germline-derived CDR1 and CDR2 are SNHLY and FYNNEI. The V and J ends lost 5 bases and 9 bases respectively, with 23 bases between them. This CDR3 is 15 amino acids long. Here the CDR3 DNA reads TGTGCCAGCAGTCCGTACCTCGGGACACCCAAGGGGCAGTACTTC. Protein product: CASSPYLGTPKGQYF.

This clone appeared once. The gene calls are TRBV19 and TRBJ1-5; possible D gene TRBD1, 6 bases. V was pared by 5 bases and J by 3 bases, with 14 bases between. The CDR3 length is 15 residues. CDR1 and CDR2 (germline): LNHDA, SQIVND (reference sequence). In nucleotides, the CDR3 is TGTGCCAGTAGTCGTAGCGGGGGCACCAATCAGCCCCAGCATTTT. Residues: CASSRSGGTNQPQHF.

A single count supports this clone. CDR3 protein: CASSLGTDYEQYF. The CDR3 nucleotides read TGTGCCAGCAGCTTAGGGACAGACTACGAGCAGTACTTC. The chain has TRBV11-2 and TRBJ2-7; TRBD1 might be the D (6 bases). Germline V gives CDR1 SGHAT, CDR2 FQNNGV. V shed 1 base and J shed 3 bases, with 7 bases lying between them. This CDR3 has 13 residues.

This chain links TRBV18 with TRBJ2-7; 9 positions match TRBD1. Germline trimming cut 4 bases from V and 3 bases from J; bases unmatched to any gene: 7. In germline, CDR1 is KGHSH, CDR2 LQKENI. This CDR3 contains 15 residues. The CDR3 coding sequence is TGTGCCAGCTCACTGTCGGGACAGGGCAGCTACGAGCAGTACTTC. This sequence encodes CASSLSGQGSYEQYF.

The CDR3 DNA reads TGTGCCAGCAGTGAAGGTTTGGGTAGCGGGAGCCTCTACTCCCAAGAGACCCAGTACTTC. As protein: CASSEGLGSGSLYSQETQYF. The gene calls are TRBV2 and TRBJ2-5, with TRBD2 matching over 9 bases. Germline CDR1 and CDR2: SNHLY and FYNNEI. V was pared by 1 base and J by 1 base, with 16 bases of the junction left unmatched. The CDR3 runs to 20 residues.

This chain's CDR3 is CASSFGAAGLLNEQFF. CDR3 nucleotides: TGTGCCAGCAGCTTCGGAGCAGCGGGATTACTTAATGAGCAGTTCTTC. The chain is built from TRBV11-2 and TRBJ2-1; 7 positions match TRBD2. Looked up from germline, CDR1 is SGHAT and CDR2 is FQNNGV. V trimming: 3 bases; J trimming: 7 bases; junction bases outside the gene matches: 12. The CDR3 has 16 residues.

This clone has only one observation. The rearrangement uses TRBV25-1 and TRBJ2-3; 12 positions match TRBD2. Germline CDR1 reads MGHDK; CDR2 reads SYGVNS. Unmatched junction bases numbered 4, after V lost 3 bases and J lost 0 bases. The CDR3 has 17 residues. CDR3 sequence (DNA): TGTGCCAGCAGTGATCCCGGGACTAGCGGGAGCACAGATACGCAGTATTTT. Translated: CASSDPGTSGSTDTQYF.

This clone was seen just once. The chain has TRBV5-1 and TRBJ1-1, with 7 bases matching TRBD1. The CDR3 sequence is 15 residues long. Unmatched junction bases numbered 11, after V lost 4 bases and J lost 5 bases. Germline V gives CDR1 SGHRS, CDR2 YFSETQ. The CDR3 region is CASSLVTGPRTEAFF. Written as DNA, the CDR3 is TGCGCCAGCAGCCTCGTGACAGGGCCGAGAACTGAAGCTTTCTTT.

The V gene is TRBV24-1, the J gene TRBJ2-1, with 9 bases fitting TRBD2. After removal of 1 base from V and 5 bases from J, the junction contained 8 bases not matched to a gene. This CDR3 has 17 residues. Germline CDR1 reads KGHDR; CDR2 reads SFDVKD. CDR3 amino acids: CATSDFRRGGQHNEQFF. Written as DNA, the CDR3 is TGTGCCACCAGTGATTTTAGGCGGGGGGGCCAACACAATGAGCAGTTCTTC.

As for this clone: Other DNA sequences in the sample encode the same CDR3. This chain links TRBV7-3 with TRBJ2-1, with TRBD2 matching over 11 bases. Per the germline V gene, CDR1 is SGHTA and CDR2 is FQGTGA. This CDR3 contains 15 residues. Losses at the gene ends were 6 bases for V and 2 bases for J; bases not matched to a gene: 3. The CDR3 coding sequence is TGTGCCAGCAGTCTGACTAGCGGGACCTACAATGAGCAGTTCTTC. It translates to CASSLTSGTYNEQFF.

The V gene is TRBV5-6, the J gene TRBJ2-2; 9 bases line up with TRBD2. Germline CDR1 SGHDT, CDR2 YYEEEE. Trimming removed 4 bases from V and 8 bases from J; junction bases left unmatched: 12. CDR3 size: 16 residues. CDR3 sequence: CASSPSGRLILGELFF. CDR3 in DNA: TGTGCCAGCAGCCCAAGCGGGAGGCTAATCCTGGGGGAGCTGTTTTTT.

V usage is TRBV7-2 and J usage is TRBJ1-1; possible D gene TRBD1, 6 bases. Germline CDR1 is SGHTA and CDR2 is FQGNSA. The CDR3 runs 14 residues. V lost 4 bases and J lost 3, with 12 bases in between. In nucleotides, the CDR3 is TGTGCCAGCAGCTGGGGACACTGGGACACTGAAGCTTTCTTT. The encoded protein is CASSWGHWDTEAFF.

The rearrangement links TRBV3-1 (or the pseudogene TRBV3-2) to TRBJ1-1; possibly TRBD1 for D (6 bases). This CDR3 is 13 amino acids long. With 4 bases removed from V and 5 bases from J, the gap between germline ends came to 11 bases. Per the germline V gene, CDR1 is LGHDT and CDR2 is YNNKEL (reference sequence). As DNA, the CDR3 is TGTGCCAGCAGCCGCGGGGGCGAGACTGAAGCTTTCTTT. Its translation is CASSRGGETEAFF.

The chain recombines TRBV28 with TRBJ2-3, with D maybe TRBD2 (5 bases). V lost 4 bases and J 2 bases, leaving 10 bases between the germline ends. The CDR3 totals 14 residues. The germline gives CDR1 MDHEN, CDR2 SYDVKM. As DNA, the CDR3 is TGTGCCAGCAGTTCGGACGGGATCACAGATACGCAGTATTTT. It yields the protein CASSSDGITDTQYF. The whole variable domain, filled in from reference TRBV28 and TRBJ2-3, reads DVKVTQSSRYLVKRTGEKVFLECVQDMDHENMFWYRQDPGLGLRLIYFSYDVKMKEKGDIPEGYSVSREKKERFSLILESASTNQTSMYLCASSSDGITDTQYFGPGTRLTVL.